This T cell receptor beta chain appears in the sequencing data of a study of vaccination effects on CD4 cells after COVID-19. Cells that had been cultured for 9 to 10 days were the source of isolated CD4+ T cells. Details on this clone: Its antigen is not known.

Libraries were prepared by immunoSEQ multiplex PCR; TCRdb keeps only in-frame clonotypes and omits some of them. The sample has about 37,000 clones; about four fifths are singletons. The length of the CDR3 is 16 residues. From germline, CDR1 is SGHTS and CDR2 YDEGEE. V lost 0 bases and J lost 3; bases outside the gene matches: 5. The material was CD4+ T cells from PBMCs cultured without peptide, obtained before COVID-19 vaccination. The chain recombines TRBV5-8 with TRBJ2-1; 8 nucleotides agree with TRBD1. The receptor was isolated from a human donor who received a COVID-19 vaccine. CDR3 DNA: TGTGCCAGCAGCTTGGTCTGGACAGGGTTCTACAATGAGCAGTTCTTC. Protein sequence: CASSLVWTGFYNEQFF.